Shown below are 17 T cell receptor beta chains from a single sample sequenced in a study of beta chain features in type 1 diabetes. These receptors' targets are unknown. General study results and limits: The study found moderately but significantly shorter TCRB CDR3s in all four CD4+ subsets of Type 1 diabetes patients.

Sequencing targeted expressed TCRB transcripts, as all isolated RNA had been reverse transcribed. Assay: immunoSEQ multiplex PCR; the TCRdb copy retains only in-frame clones and omits some. The sample lists about 23,000 clones, around 63% occurring once. The sample taken for sequencing was Tregs from blood. The source of these receptors is a man between 18 and 29 years old with type 1 diabetes.

The genes are TRBV7-9 and TRBJ1-1; no clear D. This CDR3 comprises 12 residues. Germline assignment: CDR1 SEHNR and CDR2 FQNEAQ (reference sequence). Trimming cost V 1 base and J 5 bases, with 5 bases left between them. CDR3 nucleotides: TGTGCCAGCAGCTTAGATTCGACTGAAGCTTTCTTT. Protein: CASSLDSTEAFF. Variable domain in full (rest from reference TRBV7-9 and TRBJ1-1): DTGVSQNPRHKITKRGQNVTFRCDPISEHNRLYWYRQTLGQGPEFLTYFQNEAQLEKSRLLSDRFSAERPKGSFSTLEIQRTEQGDSAMYLCASSLDSTEAFFGQGTRLTVV.

The chain joins TRBV7-8 to TRBJ2-2; 9 nucleotides align to TRBD1. Germline V gene lookup returns CDR1 SGHVS and CDR2 FQNEAQ. The CDR3 covers 16 residues. The V and J ends lost 5 bases and 5 bases, in that order; junction bases with no gene match: 9. CDR3 nucleotides: TGTGCCAGCAGCAGAGCCGGGACAGGGTGGACCGGGGAGCTGTTTTTT. Its protein product is CASSRAGTGWTGELFF.

This rearrangement joins TRBV2 to TRBJ2-3, with TRBD1 identical over 8 bases. CDR3 size: 16 residues. The V and J ends lost 6 bases and 0 bases, in that order; junction bases with no gene match: 8. Germline CDR1 reads SNHLY; CDR2 reads FYNNEI. The DNA for the CDR3 is TGTGCCAGCAGGAAGGGACAGGCCTCTAGCACAGATACGCAGTATTTT. This encodes CASRKGQASSTDTQYF.

The chain carries TRBV6-5 and TRBJ2-2; TRBD1 might be the D (5 bases). Germline-derived CDR1 and CDR2 are MNHEY and SVGAGI. The V gene lost 6 bases and the J gene lost 5 bases, with 10 bases spanning the gap. This CDR3 is built from 13 residues. The CDR3 sequence: CASSQTATGELFF. As DNA, the CDR3 is TGTGCCAGCAGCCAGACAGCAACCGGGGAGCTGTTTTTT.

The chain employs TRBV29-1 and TRBJ1-2, with 7 bases identical to TRBD1. Germline V gives CDR1 SQVTM, CDR2 ANQGSEA. V dropped 2 bases and J dropped 4; count of bases not matched to a gene: 1. The CDR3 sequence is 12 residues long. For the CDR3, the DNA is TGCAGCGTTGAAAGGACAGGCTATGGCTACACCTTC. As protein: CSVERTGYGYTF.

The rearrangement joins TRBV20-1 to TRBJ2-7; D gene ambiguous. The CDR3 runs 11 residues. Trimming took 0 bases from V and 2 from J, leaving 2 bases between them. Germline CDR1 and CDR2: DFQATT and SNEGSKA (reference sequence). The CDR3 reads CSARDTYEQYF. CDR3 DNA: TGCAGTGCTAGAGATACCTACGAGCAGTACTTC.

This clone was seen a single time. The CDR3: CASSRSGTNDEAFF. CDR3 coding DNA: TGTGCCAGCTCACGTTCAGGAACGAATGATGAAGCTTTCTTT. The V and J genes are TRBV18 and TRBJ1-1; D call uncertain. The germline V and J ends were trimmed by 4 bases and 7 bases, with 16 bases remaining between them. Per the germline V gene, CDR1 is KGHSH and CDR2 is LQKENI. This CDR3 region has 14 residues.

The sample holds one count of this clone. V is TRBV2 and J is TRBJ1-2, with D hard to call. V lost 0 bases to trimming and J lost 2 bases, with 4 bases between them. There are 13 residues in the CDR3. CDR1 is SNHLY and CDR2 is FYNNEI in the germline V gene. CDR3 loop: CASSEAGNYGYTF. The CDR3 nucleotides read TGTGCCAGCAGTGAAGCCGGGAACTATGGCTACACCTTC.

CDR3 protein: CASSVAAGGPYNEQFF. The CDR3 DNA is TGTGCCAGCAGCGTAGCGGCGGGGGGGCCCTACAATGAGCAGTTCTTC. This rearrangement joins TRBV9 to TRBJ2-1; 9 nucleotides line up with TRBD2. This CDR3 comprises 16 residues. The V and J ends lost 0 bases and 2 bases, in that order; junction bases with no gene match: 3. Germline CDR1 is SGDLS and CDR2 is YYNGEE. The complete variable domain, with remaining parts taken from reference TRBV9 and TRBJ2-1, reads DSGVTQTPKHLITATGQRVTLRCSPRSGDLSVYWYQQSLDQGLQFLIQYYNGEERAKGNILERFSAQQFPDLHSELNLSSLELGDSALYFCASSVAAGGPYNEQFFGPGTRLTVL.

The rearrangement uses TRBV5-5 and TRBJ2-2; 7 bases map to TRBD1. Trimming took 0 bases from V and 8 from J; bases not matched to a gene: 7. Germline loops: CDR1 SGHKS, CDR2 YYEKEE (reference sequence). The CDR3 totals 15 residues. CDR3 nucleotide sequence: TGTGCCAGCAGCTTGGCAGGGACAGCCAGAGGGGAGCTGTTTTTT. Protein: CASSLAGTARGELFF. Drawing the rest from reference TRBV5-5 and TRBJ2-2, the complete variable domain is DAGVTQSPTHLIKTRGQQVTLRCSPISGHKSVSWYQQVLGQGPQFIFQYYEKEERGRGNFPDRFSARQFPNYSSELNVNALLLGDSALYLCASSLAGTARGELFFGEGSRLTVL.

This clone was picked up a small number of times. The chain joins TRBV5-1 to TRBJ1-1; TRBD1 might be the D (6 bases). V gave up 0 bases and J gave up 4 bases, with 13 bases separating them. Germline V gives CDR1 SGHRS, CDR2 YFSETQ. The CDR3 contains 15 residues. CDR3 amino acids: CASSLVLRGTTEAFF. The CDR3 bases are TGCGCCAGCAGCTTGGTTCTCAGGGGAACCACTGAAGCTTTCTTT.

The rearrangement links TRBV5-1 to TRBJ2-1, with D maybe TRBD2 (6 bases). The germline CDR1 and CDR2 sequences are SGHRS and YFSETQ. This CDR3 is 13 amino acids long. The V and J ends lost 0 bases and 9 bases respectively, with 10 bases between them. The CDR3: CASSLGTTSEQFF. In nucleotides, the CDR3 is TGCGCCAGCAGCTTGGGGACTACCAGTGAGCAGTTCTTC.

The table lists this clone with a few counts. The chain uses TRBV6-5 and TRBJ2-7, with a weak D call TRBD2 (6 bases). CDR1 is MNHEY and CDR2 is SVGAGI in the germline V gene. The CDR3 is 15 amino acids. Trimming pared 6 bases from V and 8 bases from J, leaving 23 bases between. In DNA form, the CDR3 reads TGTGCCAGCAGGTCCGCGGGCGGGAAACGTAGGAAGCAGTACTTC. Translating it yields CASRSAGGKRRKQYF.

This clone turned up a few times. The chain recombines TRBV9 with TRBJ2-1; 8 bases agree with TRBD1. This CDR3 has 13 residues. Germline lookup yields CDR1 SGDLS and CDR2 YYNGEE. The V and J ends lost 3 bases and 8 bases, in that order; junction bases with no gene match: 4. CDR3 in DNA: TGTGCCAGCAGCGCCCCAGGGGGCGATGAGCAGTTCTTC. Its translation is CASSAPGGDEQFF.

Comment on this clone: The germline gene is not matched at one end of the junction; a read error may be the cause. As DNA, the CDR3 is TGTGCCAGCAGCTCTCCCCCCTACCATGAGCAGTTCTTC. It translates to CASSSPPYHEQFF. This chain links TRBV7-2 with TRBJ2-1, with no clear D. The length of the CDR3 is 13 residues. Germline CDR1 is SGHTA and CDR2 is FQGNSA.

This clone occurred a few times. This sequence joins TRBV28 and TRBJ2-3; tentatively, D is TRBD2 (5 bases). Per the germline V gene, CDR1 is MDHEN and CDR2 is SYDVKM. V lost 2 bases and J lost 4, with 7 bases in between. The CDR3 runs 13 residues. In DNA, the CDR3 is TGTGCCAGCAGTTTAAGGACTCCAGATACGCAGTATTTT. The encoded protein is CASSLRTPDTQYF.

The chain carries TRBV5-1 and TRBJ2-1; 12 bases agree with TRBD2. The germline CDR1 and CDR2 sequences are SGHRS and YFSETQ. CDR3 length: 16 amino acids. V shed 4 bases and J 1 base; nucleotides not matched to a gene: 3. The CDR3 spells CASSTGTSGSYNEQFF. As DNA, the CDR3 is TGCGCCAGCAGCACCGGGACTAGCGGGTCCTACAATGAGCAGTTCTTC. The variable domain in full, completed from reference TRBV5-1 and TRBJ2-1, reads KAGVTQTPRYLIKTRGQQVTLSCSPISGHRSVSWYQQTPGQGLQFLFEYFSETQRNKGNFPGRFSGRQFSNSRSEMNVSTLELGDSALYLCASSTGTSGSYNEQFFGPGTRLTVL.